The 21 T cell receptor beta chains below all came from one sample that was sequenced in a study of T cells in localized non-small cell lung cancer. The repertoire was sequenced with immunoSEQ multiplex PCR; TCRdb's copy has only in-frame clones and lacks some. The sample yields roughly 36,000 clones, roughly 83% seen once. Here the sequenced sample was PBMCs, taken before any cancer treatment. Receptors were obtained from a woman aged 35-75 years with stage II squamous cell lung carcinoma.

CDR3 coding DNA: TGTGCCAGCAGTCAAGACAGGGGGCGAAAGCTCTACGAGCAGTACTTC. Protein product: CASSQDRGRKLYEQYF. V usage is TRBV27 and J usage is TRBJ2-7, with 10 bases that match TRBD1. V was pared by 5 bases and J by 3 bases, with 10 bases of the junction left unmatched. The CDR3 extends over 16 amino acids. Germline assignment: CDR1 MNHEY and CDR2 SMNVEV (reference sequence).

V is TRBV4-2 and J is TRBJ1-1, with D possibly TRBD1 on 6 matching bases. Trimming stripped 4 bases from V and 6 bases from J, with 12 bases between. Germline CDR1 and CDR2: LGHNA and YNFKEQ. This CDR3 has 13 amino acids. In DNA form, the CDR3 reads TGTGCCAGCAGCCCTCAGGGGTCCGCTGAAGCTTTCTTT. Amino acid sequence: CASSPQGSAEAFF.

The rearrangement joins TRBV19 to TRBJ2-6; 12 nucleotides agree with TRBD1. Germline CDR1 and CDR2: LNHDA and SQIVND (reference sequence). The junction had 14 bases not matched to a gene; V was cut back by 10 bases and J by 4 bases. This CDR3 is 18 amino acids long. The CDR3 here is CATREVGQGAFGANVLTF. DNA of the CDR3: TGTGCCACCCGGGAGGTGGGACAGGGGGCTTTCGGGGCCAACGTCCTGACTTTC.

This clone was found once. The rearrangement uses TRBV27 and TRBJ2-5; D unresolved. CDR1 is MNHEY, CDR2 SMNVEV, per germline (reference sequence). The CDR3 sequence is 13 residues long. V was shortened by 1 base and J by 1 base, with 4 bases between the two germline ends. In DNA, the CDR3 is TGTGCCAGCAGTTTATACATCCAAGAGACCCAGTACTTC. It yields the protein CASSLYIQETQYF.

V and J are TRBV6-6 and TRBJ1-2; no firm D call. This CDR3 has 10 amino acids. Per germline, CDR1 MNHNY and CDR2 SVGAGI (reference sequence). Between the trimmed V and J ends, which lost 2 bases and 6 bases, there was a span of 1 base. This chain's CDR3 is CASSYDGYTF. CDR3 DNA sequence: TGTGCCAGCAGTTACGATGGCTACACCTTC.

The chain recombines TRBV19 with TRBJ2-1, with D hard to call. Germline V lookup: CDR1 LNHDA, CDR2 SQIVND (reference sequence). V was shortened by 5 bases and J by 6 bases, with 11 bases between the two germline ends. The CDR3 covers 13 residues. The CDR3 here is CASSLSAVNEQFF. The CDR3 DNA reads as TGTGCCAGTAGTCTGTCGGCGGTCAATGAGCAGTTCTTC. Filled out from reference TRBV19 and TRBJ2-1, the complete variable domain reads DGGITQSPKYLFRKEGQNVTLSCEQNLNHDAMYWYRQDPGQGLRLIYYSQIVNDFQKGDIAEGYSVSREKKESFPLTVTSAQKNPTAFYLCASSLSAVNEQFFGPGTRLTVL.

This clone was counted between two and nine times. The V call is TRBV7-9, the J call TRBJ1-2, with D unresolved. Germline lookup yields CDR1 SEHNR and CDR2 FQNEAQ (reference sequence). The V end was cut by 1 base, the J end by 6 bases, with 15 bases between. The CDR3 contains 15 residues. The CDR3 bases are TGTGCCAGCAGCTTAGAAAAGGGATTTGGAGATGGCTACACCTTC. Translating gives CASSLEKGFGDGYTF.

The rearrangement uses TRBV2 and TRBJ2-2, with D unclear. CDR3 size: 12 residues. Deletions cut 4 bases from V and 3 bases from J, with 3 bases between. In germline, CDR1 is SNHLY, CDR2 FYNNEI. CDR3 coding DNA: TGTGCCAGCAGTGGGGACACCGGGGAGCTGTTTTTT. As protein: CASSGDTGELFF.

CDR3 in amino acids: CASSPGQGEGNEQFF. The CDR3 DNA follows: TGTGCCAGCAGCCCGGGACAGGGGGAAGGGAATGAGCAGTTCTTC. The V gene is TRBV11-3, the J gene TRBJ2-1; 11 bases line up with TRBD1. Looked up from germline, CDR1 is SGHNT and CDR2 is YENEEA. The CDR3 covers 15 residues. V shed 5 bases and J 7 bases; nucleotides not matched to a gene: 7.

The rearrangement uses TRBV7-9 and TRBJ1-1; no clear D gene. Germline lookup yields CDR1 SEHNR and CDR2 FQNEAQ (reference sequence). V was pared by 4 bases and J by 6 bases, with 6 bases between. The CDR3 loop spans 11 amino acids. This chain's CDR3 is CASSSYSEAFF. The CDR3 DNA follows: TGTGCCAGCAGCTCCTACTCTGAAGCTTTCTTT.

The V gene is TRBV19, the J gene TRBJ2-2; no reliable D call. The CDR3 extends over 13 amino acids. The ends were cut back, 4 bases at V and 9 bases at J, with 12 bases in the middle. Germline CDR1 and CDR2: LNHDA and SQIVND (reference sequence). CDR3 sequence: CASSTRLGWELFF. CDR3 coding DNA: TGTGCCAGTAGTACTCGGCTGGGATGGGAGCTGTTTTTT.

The chain employs TRBV28 and TRBJ1-6; D remains ambiguous. This CDR3 comprises 13 residues. The V end lost 7 bases, the J end lost 8 bases, and 12 bases lay between the germline ends. From germline, CDR1 is MDHEN and CDR2 SYDVKM. The CDR3 loop is CASNGSGYSPLHF. CDR3 sequence (DNA): TGTGCCAGCAACGGGTCCGGTTATTCACCCCTCCACTTT. Looking up the rest from reference TRBV28 and TRBJ1-6 gives the full variable domain: DVKVTQSSRYLVKRTGEKVFLECVQDMDHENMFWYRQDPGLGLRLIYFSYDVKMKEKGDIPEGYSVSREKKERFSLILESASTNQTSMYLCASNGSGYSPLHFGNGTRLTVT.

The J gene is TRBJ2-7, the V gene TRBV29-1, with D unresolved. CDR1 and CDR2 from the germline V gene are SQVTM and ANQGSEA. V gave up 4 bases and J gave up 3 bases, with 7 bases separating them. This CDR3 region has 11 residues. CDR3 region: CSVAANYEQYF. The CDR3 region has the DNA TGCAGCGTTGCGGCCAACTACGAGCAGTACTTC.

The CDR3 DNA reads TGTGCCAGCAGCATCCGAGCGGGGCGAACAGAGCAGTTCTTC. Translated, it gives CASSIRAGRTEQFF. The chain links TRBV6-6 to TRBJ2-1; TRBD2 agrees at 7 bases. This CDR3 region has 14 residues. CDR1 and CDR2 (germline): MNHNY, SVGAGI (reference sequence). V shed 6 bases, J shed 10 bases, and the junction held 12 bases outside the gene matches.

CDR3 sequence reads: CASSQDDGRNYGYTF. As DNA, the CDR3 is TGCGCCAGCAGCCAAGATGACGGACGAAACTATGGCTACACCTTC. The V gene is TRBV4-1, the J gene TRBJ1-2, with unresolved D. This CDR3 has 15 residues. Germline CDR1 MGHRA, CDR2 YSYEKL. The germline V and J ends were trimmed by 0 bases and 2 bases, with 10 bases remaining between them.

This chain joins TRBV28 and TRBJ2-1, with D tentatively TRBD2 (6 bases). The germline gives CDR1 MDHEN, CDR2 SYDVKM. The CDR3 runs to 16 residues. V lost 8 bases, J lost 12 bases, and 29 bases lay in between. The DNA of the CDR3 is TGTGCCAGCCGACCAGAGGAGGGCAGCGTGGTTAGGGGGCAGTTCTTC. As protein: CASRPEEGSVVRGQFF. Combining the CDR3 with reference TRBV28 and TRBJ2-1 gives the whole variable domain DVKVTQSSRYLVKRTGEKVFLECVQDMDHENMFWYRQDPGLGLRLIYFSYDVKMKEKGDIPEGYSVSREKKERFSLILESASTNQTSMYLCASRPEEGSVVRGQFFGPGTRLTVL.

The chain carries TRBV5-1 and TRBJ2-7; 8 bases match TRBD2. CDR3 size: 15 residues. The V gene's germline CDR1 is SGHRS and CDR2 YFSETQ. V dropped 4 bases and J dropped 0; count of bases not matched to a gene: 6. This chain's CDR3 is CASSPLAGSSYEQYF. CDR3 sequence (DNA): TGCGCCAGCAGCCCCTTAGCGGGGAGCTCCTACGAGCAGTACTTC.

The chain has TRBV11-2 and TRBJ1-5; no reliable D call. V dropped 2 bases and J dropped 0 bases, with 5 bases sitting between them. Germline V gene lookup returns CDR1 SGHAT and CDR2 FQNNGV. This CDR3 has 14 residues. The CDR3 loop reads CASSLRDSNQPQHF. Here the CDR3 DNA reads TGTGCCAGCAGCTTACGGGATAGCAATCAGCCCCAGCATTTT.

CDR3 sequence (DNA): TGTGCTAGTGGTTTGGTACACTGGACAGCTAATGAAAAACTGTTTTTT. This encodes CASGLVHWTANEKLFF. This chain links TRBV12-5 with TRBJ1-4, with D possibly matching TRBD1 (6 bases). The CDR3 runs 16 residues. The germline V gene has CDR1 LGHNT and CDR2 FRNRAP. The ends were cut back, 0 bases at V and 3 bases at J, with 11 bases in the middle.

The V and J genes are TRBV19 and TRBJ1-5; 7 bases line up with TRBD1. This CDR3 contains 14 residues. CDR1 and CDR2 (germline): LNHDA, SQIVND (reference sequence). The V segment lost 5 bases and the J segment 4 bases; nucleotides outside the gene matches: 5. The CDR3 here is CASSEQGYNQPQHF. The CDR3 DNA sequence: TGTGCCAGTAGTGAACAGGGGTATAATCAGCCCCAGCATTTT.

This clone showed up just once. This chain uses TRBV7-2 with TRBJ2-5; 8 bases align to TRBD2. This CDR3 region has 19 residues. Losses at the gene ends were 5 bases for V and 2 bases for J; bases not matched to a gene: 19. Germline V gene lookup returns CDR1 SGHTA and CDR2 FQGNSA. In DNA, the CDR3 is TGTGCCAGCAGCGTTCGGGGGGGCCCCCTCTGGGGTTTGCAAGAGACCCAGTACTTC. Residues: CASSVRGGPLWGLQETQYF.